This entry describes one T cell receptor (beta chain). This sample is part of a study of blood T cell repertoires in COVID-19. Study details: Samples of COVID-19 (acute and convalescent) were obtained from the United States, Italy and Spain. PBMCs, B-cell-depleted T cells, or T cells provided the cDNA or gDNA that made up the material.

Germline values: CDR1 SNHLY, CDR2 FYNNEI. Trimming removed 4 bases from V and 8 bases from J; junction bases left unmatched: 13. The CDR3 runs to 15 residues. Data came from immunoSEQ multiplex PCR; TCRdb stores just in-frame clones and leaves some out. The sample holds fewer than 200,000 clones, roughly 90% seen once. The sequencing sample was made of peripheral blood. The gene calls are TRBV2 and TRBJ1-2, with 7 bases lining up with TRBD1. This sequence was found in a man aged 60 to 75 with acute or convalescent COVID-19. CDR3 sequence reads: CASSGVATGPQGYTF. For the CDR3, the DNA is TGTGCCAGCAGTGGAGTCGCGACAGGGCCCCAAGGCTACACCTTC.